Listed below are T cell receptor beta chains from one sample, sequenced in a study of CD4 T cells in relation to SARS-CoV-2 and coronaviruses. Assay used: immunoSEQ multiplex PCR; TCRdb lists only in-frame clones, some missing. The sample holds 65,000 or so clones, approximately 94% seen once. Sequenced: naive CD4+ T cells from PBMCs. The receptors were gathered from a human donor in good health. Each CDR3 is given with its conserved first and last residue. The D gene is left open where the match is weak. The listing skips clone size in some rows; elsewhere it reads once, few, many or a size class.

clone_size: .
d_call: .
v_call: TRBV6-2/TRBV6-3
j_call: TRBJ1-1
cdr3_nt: TGTGCCAGCAGTAGAGATATGAACACTGAAGCTTTCTTT
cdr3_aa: CASSRDMNTEAFF

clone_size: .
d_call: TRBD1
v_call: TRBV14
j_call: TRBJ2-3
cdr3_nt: TGTGCCAGCAGCATCGGGACAGGGGCTAGCACAGATACGCAGTATTTT
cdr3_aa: CASSIGTGASTDTQYF

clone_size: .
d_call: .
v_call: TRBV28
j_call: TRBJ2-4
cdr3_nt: TGTGCCAGCAGTTTATGGGCCAGCGGCAAAAACATTCAGTACTTC
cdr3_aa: CASSLWASGKNIQYF

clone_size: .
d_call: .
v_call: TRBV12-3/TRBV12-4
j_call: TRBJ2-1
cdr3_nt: TGTGCCAGCAGACTCGGAGGGGGTAATGAGCAGTTCTTC
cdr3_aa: CASRLGGGNEQFF

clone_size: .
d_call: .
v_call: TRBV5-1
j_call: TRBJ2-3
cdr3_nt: TGCGCCAGCAGCTTGGGCGGGGGCACAGATACGCAGTATTTT
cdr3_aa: CASSLGGGTDTQYF

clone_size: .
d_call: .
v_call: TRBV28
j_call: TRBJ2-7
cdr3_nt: TGTGCCAGCAGTTCCCCCGGCGATAGCGCAGACGCCGAGCAGTACTTC
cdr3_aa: CASSSPGDSADAEQYF

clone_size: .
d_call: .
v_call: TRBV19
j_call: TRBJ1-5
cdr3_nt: TGTGCCAGTAGTCTCAGACAGCCTAATCAGCCCCAGCATTTT
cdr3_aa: CASSLRQPNQPQHF

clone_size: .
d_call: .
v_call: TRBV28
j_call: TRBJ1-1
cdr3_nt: TGTGCCGCAAACCGGGACGGGAACACTGAAGCTTTCTTT
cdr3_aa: CAANRDGNTEAFF

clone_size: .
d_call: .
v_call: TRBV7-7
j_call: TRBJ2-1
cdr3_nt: TGTGCCAGCAGCTTAGAAGGGGAGGGCAGGGGCCTCAGTCCCTACAATGAGCAGTTCTTC
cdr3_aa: CASSLEGEGRGLSPYNEQFF

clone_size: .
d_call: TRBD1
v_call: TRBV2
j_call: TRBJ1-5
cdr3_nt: TGTGCCAGCAGTGAAGTCTTAGTACAGGGGGGAAATCAGCCCCAGCATTTT
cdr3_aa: CASSEVLVQGGNQPQHF

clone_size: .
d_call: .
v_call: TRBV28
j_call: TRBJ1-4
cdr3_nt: TGTGCCAGCAGTTTATTGGGGAAGGTACTGTTTTTT
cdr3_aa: CASSLLGKVLFF

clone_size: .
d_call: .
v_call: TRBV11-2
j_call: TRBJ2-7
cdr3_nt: TGTGCCAGCAGCGTTAGGTACGAGCAGTACTTC
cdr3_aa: CASSVRYEQYF

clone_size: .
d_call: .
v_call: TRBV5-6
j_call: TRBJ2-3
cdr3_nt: TGTGCCAGCAGCCTTCCGGGCCTCACTGAGTGGGATACGCAGTATTTT
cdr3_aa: CASSLPGLTEWDTQYF

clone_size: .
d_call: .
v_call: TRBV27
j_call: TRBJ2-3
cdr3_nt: TGTGCCAGCAGTTTATCTCGGACCTCTAGCACAGATACGCAGTATTTT
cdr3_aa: CASSLSRTSSTDTQYF

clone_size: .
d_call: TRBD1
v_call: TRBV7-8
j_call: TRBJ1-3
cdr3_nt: TGTGCCAGCAGCGCACGGACAGGGAAGGTGGCTGGAAACACCATATATTTT
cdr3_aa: CASSARTGKVAGNTIYF

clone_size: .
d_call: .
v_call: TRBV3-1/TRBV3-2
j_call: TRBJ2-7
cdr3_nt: TGTGCCAGCGCCACCAGTGGGTACGAGCAGTACTTC
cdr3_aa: CASATSGYEQYF

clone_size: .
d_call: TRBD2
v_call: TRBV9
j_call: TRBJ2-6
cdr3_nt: TGTGCCAGCAGCGGCGGGACTAGCGTTCCTAGTGGGGCCAACGTCCTGACTTTC
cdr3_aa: CASSGGTSVPSGANVLTF

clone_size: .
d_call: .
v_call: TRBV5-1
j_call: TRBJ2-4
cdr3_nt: TGCGCCAGCAGCTCAGCCGGGACAAACCTAGCCAAAAACATTCAGTACTTC
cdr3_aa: CASSSAGTNLAKNIQYF

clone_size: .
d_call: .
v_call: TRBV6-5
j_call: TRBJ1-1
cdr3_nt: TGTGCCAGCAGTACGGTCATGAACACTGAAGCTTTCTTT
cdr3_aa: CASSTVMNTEAFF

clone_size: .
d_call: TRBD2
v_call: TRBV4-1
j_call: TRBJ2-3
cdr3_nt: TGCGCCAGCAGCCCCCGCCCCGGGACTAGCAGCACAGATACGCAGTATTTT
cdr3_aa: CASSPRPGTSSTDTQYF

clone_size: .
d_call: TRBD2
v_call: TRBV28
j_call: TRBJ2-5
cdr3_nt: TGTGCCAGCAGGTCGACTCATCCGGGAGGGAGGGAGACCCAGTACTTC
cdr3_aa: CASRSTHPGGRETQYF

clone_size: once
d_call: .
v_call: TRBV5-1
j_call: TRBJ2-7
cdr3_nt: TGCGCCAGCAGCCCGGCGGCGGGGACAGCCTACGAGCAGTACTTC
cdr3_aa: CASSPAAGTAYEQYF

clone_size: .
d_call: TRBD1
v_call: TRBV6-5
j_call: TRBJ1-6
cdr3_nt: TGTGCCAGCAGGACTGCCGGGACAGGGGATTCACCCCTCCACTTT
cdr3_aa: CASRTAGTGDSPLHF

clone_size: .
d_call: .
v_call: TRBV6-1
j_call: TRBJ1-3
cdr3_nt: TGTGCCAGCAGTGAAGCGCTCTTCGGGGCGGTCACCGGTCAAGGAAACACCATATATTTT
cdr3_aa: CASSEALFGAVTGQGNTIYF

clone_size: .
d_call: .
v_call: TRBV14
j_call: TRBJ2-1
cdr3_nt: TGTGCCAGCAGCCATGTTGGAGGGGTTTCCTACAATGAGCAGTTCTTC
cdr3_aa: CASSHVGGVSYNEQFF

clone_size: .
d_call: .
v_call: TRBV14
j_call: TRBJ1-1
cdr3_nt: TGTGCCAGCAGCCGGGGCGTGAACACTGAAGCTTTCTTT
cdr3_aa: CASSRGVNTEAFF

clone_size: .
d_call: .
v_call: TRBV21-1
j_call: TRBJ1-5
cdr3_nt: TGTGCCAGCAGCAAAATCCTACCCGCTCAGCCCCAGCATTTT
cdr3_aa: CASSKILPAQPQHF

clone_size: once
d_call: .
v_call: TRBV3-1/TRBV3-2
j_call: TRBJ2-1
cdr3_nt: TGTGCCAGCAGCCAATACCTCCTCGTGGGTACCCATGAGCAGTTCTTC
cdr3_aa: CASSQYLLVGTHEQFF

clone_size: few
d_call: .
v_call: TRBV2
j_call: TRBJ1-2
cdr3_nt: TGTGCCAGCAGTGAAGGGGACTATGGCTACACCTTC
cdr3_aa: CASSEGDYGYTF

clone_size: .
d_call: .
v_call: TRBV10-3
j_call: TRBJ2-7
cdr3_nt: TGTGCCATCACGGACCGCTCCAACGAGCAGTACTTC
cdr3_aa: CAITDRSNEQYF

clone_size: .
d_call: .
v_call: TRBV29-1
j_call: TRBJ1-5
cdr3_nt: TGCAGCGCGTCAGGGCAGGGTCAGCCCCAGCATTTT
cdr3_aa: CSASGQGQPQHF

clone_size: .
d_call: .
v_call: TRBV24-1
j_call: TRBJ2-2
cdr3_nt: TGTGCCACCAGCAACACCGGGGAGCTGTTTTTT
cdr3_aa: CATSNTGELFF